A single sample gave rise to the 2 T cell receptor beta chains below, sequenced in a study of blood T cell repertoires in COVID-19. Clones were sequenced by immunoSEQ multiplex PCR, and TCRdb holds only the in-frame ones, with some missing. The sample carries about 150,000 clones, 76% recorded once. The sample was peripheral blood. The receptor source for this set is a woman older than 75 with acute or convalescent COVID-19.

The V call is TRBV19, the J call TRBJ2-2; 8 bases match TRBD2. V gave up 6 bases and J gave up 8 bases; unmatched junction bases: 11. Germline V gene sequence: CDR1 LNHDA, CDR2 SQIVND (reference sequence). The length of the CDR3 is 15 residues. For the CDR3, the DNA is TGTGCCAGTAGACTAGAGGGACTAGATAGGGGGGAGCTGTTTTTT. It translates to CASRLEGLDRGELFF.

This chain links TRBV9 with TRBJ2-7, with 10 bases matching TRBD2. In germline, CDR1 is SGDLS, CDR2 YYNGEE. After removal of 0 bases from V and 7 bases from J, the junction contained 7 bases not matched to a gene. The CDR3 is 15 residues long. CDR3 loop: CASSVGLAGDGEQYF. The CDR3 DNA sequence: TGTGCCAGCAGCGTAGGCCTAGCGGGAGATGGGGAGCAGTACTTC.